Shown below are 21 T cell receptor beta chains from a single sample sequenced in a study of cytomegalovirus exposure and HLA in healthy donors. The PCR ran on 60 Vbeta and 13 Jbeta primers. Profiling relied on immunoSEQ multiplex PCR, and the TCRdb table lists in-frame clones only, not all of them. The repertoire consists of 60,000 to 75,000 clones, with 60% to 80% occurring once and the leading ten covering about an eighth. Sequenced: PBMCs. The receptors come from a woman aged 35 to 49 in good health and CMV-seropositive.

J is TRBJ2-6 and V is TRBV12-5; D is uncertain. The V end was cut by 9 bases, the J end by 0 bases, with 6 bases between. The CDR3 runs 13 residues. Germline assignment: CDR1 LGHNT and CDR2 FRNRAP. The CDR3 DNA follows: TGTGCTAGCGGAGACTCTGGGGCCAACGTCCTGACTTTC. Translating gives CASGDSGANVLTF. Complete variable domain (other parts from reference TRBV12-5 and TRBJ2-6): DARVTQTPRHKVTEMGQEVTMRCQPILGHNTVFWYRQTMMQGLELLAYFRNRAPLDDSGMPKDRFSAEMPDATLATLKIQPSEPRDSAVYFCASGDSGANVLTFGAGSRLTVL.

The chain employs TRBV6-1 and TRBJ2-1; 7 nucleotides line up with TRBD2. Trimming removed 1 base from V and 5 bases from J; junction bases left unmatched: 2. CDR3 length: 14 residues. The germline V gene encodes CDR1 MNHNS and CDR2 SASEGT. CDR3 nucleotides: TGTGCCAGCAGTGAAGTTGCGGGAGACAATGAGCAGTTCTTC. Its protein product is CASSEVAGDNEQFF.

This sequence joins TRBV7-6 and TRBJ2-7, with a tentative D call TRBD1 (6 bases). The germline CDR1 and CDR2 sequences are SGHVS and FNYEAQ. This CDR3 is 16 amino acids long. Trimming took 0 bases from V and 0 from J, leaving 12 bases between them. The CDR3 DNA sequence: TGTGCCAGCAGCTTAGCGCGCAGGGGATCCTCCTACGAGCAGTACTTC. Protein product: CASSLARRGSSYEQYF.

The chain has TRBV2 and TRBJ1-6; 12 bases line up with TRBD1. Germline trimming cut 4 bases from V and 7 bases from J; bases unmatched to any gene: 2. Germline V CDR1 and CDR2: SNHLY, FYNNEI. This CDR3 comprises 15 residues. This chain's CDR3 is CASSGDRGHNSPLHF. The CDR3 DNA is TGTGCCAGCAGTGGGGACAGGGGGCACAATTCACCCCTCCACTTT.

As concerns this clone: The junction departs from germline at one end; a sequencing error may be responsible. CDR3 sequence: CASSVAGGGYEQYF. CDR3 nucleotide sequence: TGTGCCAGCAGCGTAGCGGGGGGGGGCTACGAGCAGTACTTC. This chain joins TRBV7-2 and TRBJ2-7, with 11 positions matching TRBD2. Germline values: CDR1 SGHTA, CDR2 FQGNSA. There are 14 residues in the CDR3.

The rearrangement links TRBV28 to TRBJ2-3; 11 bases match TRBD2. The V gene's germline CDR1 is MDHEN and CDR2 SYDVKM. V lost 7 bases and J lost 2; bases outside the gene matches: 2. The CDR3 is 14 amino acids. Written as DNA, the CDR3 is TGTGCCAGCAAGACTAGCGGGACCACAGATACGCAGTATTTT. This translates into CASKTSGTTDTQYF.

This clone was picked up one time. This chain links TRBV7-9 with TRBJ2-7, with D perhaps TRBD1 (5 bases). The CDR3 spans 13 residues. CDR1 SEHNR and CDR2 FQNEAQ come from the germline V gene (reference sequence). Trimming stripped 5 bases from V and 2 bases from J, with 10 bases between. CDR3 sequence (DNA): TGTGCCAGCAGCCCACCGGACACCTACGAGCAGTACTTC. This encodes CASSPPDTYEQYF.

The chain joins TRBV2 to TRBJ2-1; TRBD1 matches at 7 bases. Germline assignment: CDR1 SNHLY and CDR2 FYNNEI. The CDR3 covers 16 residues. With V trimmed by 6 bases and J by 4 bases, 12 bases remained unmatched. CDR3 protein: CASSQGGQRQYNEQFF. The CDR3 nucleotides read TGTGCCAGCAGCCAAGGGGGACAGCGGCAGTACAATGAGCAGTTCTTC.

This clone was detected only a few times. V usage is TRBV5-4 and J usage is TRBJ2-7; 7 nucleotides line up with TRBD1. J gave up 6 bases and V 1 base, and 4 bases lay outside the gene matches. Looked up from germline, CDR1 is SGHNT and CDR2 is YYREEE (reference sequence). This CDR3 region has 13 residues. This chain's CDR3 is CASSLRQGGEQYF. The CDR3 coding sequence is TGTGCCAGCAGCTTGAGACAGGGTGGCGAGCAGTACTTC.

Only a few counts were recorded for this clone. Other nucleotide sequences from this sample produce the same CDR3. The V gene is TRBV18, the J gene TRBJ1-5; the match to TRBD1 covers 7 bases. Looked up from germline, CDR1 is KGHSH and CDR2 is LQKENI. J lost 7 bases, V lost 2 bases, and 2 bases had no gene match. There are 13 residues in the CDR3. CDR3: CASSPTGDQPQHF. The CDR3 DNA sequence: TGTGCCAGCTCACCAACAGGGGACCAGCCCCAGCATTTT. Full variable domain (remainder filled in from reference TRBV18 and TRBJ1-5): NAGVMQNPRHLVRRRGQEARLRCSPMKGHSHVYWYRQLPEEGLKFMVYLQKENIIDESGMPKERFSAEFPKEGPSILRIQQVVRGDSAAYFCASSPTGDQPQHFGDGTRLSIL.

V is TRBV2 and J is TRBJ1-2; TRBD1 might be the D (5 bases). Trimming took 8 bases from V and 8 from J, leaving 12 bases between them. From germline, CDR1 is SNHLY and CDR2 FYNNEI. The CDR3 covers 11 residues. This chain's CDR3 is CASGQGEGYTF. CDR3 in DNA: TGTGCCAGCGGGCAGGGTGAAGGCTACACCTTC.

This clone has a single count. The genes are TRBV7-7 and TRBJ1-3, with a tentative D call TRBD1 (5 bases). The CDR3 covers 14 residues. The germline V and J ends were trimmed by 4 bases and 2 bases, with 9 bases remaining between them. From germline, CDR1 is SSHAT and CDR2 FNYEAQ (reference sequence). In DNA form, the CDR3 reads TGTGCCAGCAGCTCACAGGAGACTGGAAACACCATATATTTT. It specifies CASSSQETGNTIYF.

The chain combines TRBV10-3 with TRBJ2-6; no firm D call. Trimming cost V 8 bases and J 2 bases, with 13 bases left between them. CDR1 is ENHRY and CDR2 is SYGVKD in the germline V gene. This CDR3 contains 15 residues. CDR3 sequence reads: CAISLDNTGANVLTF. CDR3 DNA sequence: TGTGCCATCTCCCTCGACAATACTGGGGCCAACGTCCTGACTTTC.

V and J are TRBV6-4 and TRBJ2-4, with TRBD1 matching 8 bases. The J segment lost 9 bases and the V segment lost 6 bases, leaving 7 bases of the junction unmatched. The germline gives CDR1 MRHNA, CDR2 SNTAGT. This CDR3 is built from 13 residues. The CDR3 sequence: CASSLDRAGIQYF. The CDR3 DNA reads TGTGCCAGCAGCCTGGACAGGGCCGGCATTCAGTACTTC.

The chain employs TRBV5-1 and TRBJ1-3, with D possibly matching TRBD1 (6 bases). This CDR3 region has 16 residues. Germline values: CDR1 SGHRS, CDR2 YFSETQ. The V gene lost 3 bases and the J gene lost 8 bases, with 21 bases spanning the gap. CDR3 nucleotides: TGCGCCAGCAGCTCTGGGGGGGGCCGGTACCGGGACACCATATATTTT. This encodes CASSSGGGRYRDTIYF.

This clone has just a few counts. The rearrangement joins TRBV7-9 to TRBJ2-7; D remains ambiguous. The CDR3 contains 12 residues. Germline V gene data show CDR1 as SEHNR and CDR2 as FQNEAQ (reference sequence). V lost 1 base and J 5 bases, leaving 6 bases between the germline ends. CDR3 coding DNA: TGTGCCAGCAGCTTAGAAGCGAACGAGCAGTACTTC. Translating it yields CASSLEANEQYF.

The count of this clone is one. CDR3 DNA sequence: TGTGCCAGCAGCTCGATACGAGGACAGGCCCATAGTGGCTACACCTTC. It codes for CASSSIRGQAHSGYTF. This chain links TRBV11-2 with TRBJ1-2; 7 positions match TRBD1. Germline CDR1 SGHAT, CDR2 FQNNGV. V trimming: 4 bases; J trimming: 7 bases; junction bases outside the gene matches: 15. The CDR3 loop spans 16 amino acids.

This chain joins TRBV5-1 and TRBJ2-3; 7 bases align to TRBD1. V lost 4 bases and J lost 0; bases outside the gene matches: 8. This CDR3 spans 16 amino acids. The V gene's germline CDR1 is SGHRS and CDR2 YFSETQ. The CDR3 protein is CASSGQGVPSTDTQYF. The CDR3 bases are TGCGCCAGCAGCGGCCAGGGGGTCCCTAGCACAGATACGCAGTATTTT.

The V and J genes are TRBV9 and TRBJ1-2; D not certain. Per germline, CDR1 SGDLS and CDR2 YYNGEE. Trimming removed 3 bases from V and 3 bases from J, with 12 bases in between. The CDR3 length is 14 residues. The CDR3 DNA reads TGTGCCAGCAGCGACCAGACACAATACTATGGCTACACCTTC. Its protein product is CASSDQTQYYGYTF.

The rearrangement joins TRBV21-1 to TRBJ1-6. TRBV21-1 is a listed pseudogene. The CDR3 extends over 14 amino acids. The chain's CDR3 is CASSLWEHNSPLHF. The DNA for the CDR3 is TGTGCCAGCAGCCTCTGGGAGCATAATTCACCCCTCCACTTT.

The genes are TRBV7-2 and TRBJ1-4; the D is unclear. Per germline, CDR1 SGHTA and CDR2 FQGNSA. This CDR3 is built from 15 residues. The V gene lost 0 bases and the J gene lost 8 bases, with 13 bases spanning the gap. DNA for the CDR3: TGTGCCAGCAGCTTAGCAGCTGCGAGTATGGAAAAACTGTTTTTT. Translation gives CASSLAAASMEKLFF.